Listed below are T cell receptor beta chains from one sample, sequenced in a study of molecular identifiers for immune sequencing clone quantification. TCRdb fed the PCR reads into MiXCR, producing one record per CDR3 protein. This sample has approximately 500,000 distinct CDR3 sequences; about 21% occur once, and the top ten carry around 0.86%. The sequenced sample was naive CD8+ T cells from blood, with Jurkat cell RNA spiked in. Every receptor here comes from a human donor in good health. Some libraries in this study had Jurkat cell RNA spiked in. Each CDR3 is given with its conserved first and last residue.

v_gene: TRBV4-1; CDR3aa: CASSQEVIQKGSPLHF
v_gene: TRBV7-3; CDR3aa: CASSWQGYQPQHF
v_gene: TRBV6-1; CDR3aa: CATRVNRDFETQYF
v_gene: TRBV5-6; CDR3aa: CASSLGTSGSSYEQYF
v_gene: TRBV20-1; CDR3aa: CSARANYEQYF
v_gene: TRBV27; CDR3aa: CASTGGRSNSPLHF
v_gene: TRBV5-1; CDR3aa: CASSPGTSYHEQFF
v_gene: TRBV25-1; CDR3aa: CASSESAANQPQHF
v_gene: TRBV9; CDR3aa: CASSVGGTGYEQYF
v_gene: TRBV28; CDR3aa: CASSLRTSWQTQYF
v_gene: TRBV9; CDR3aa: CASSVDLGQTYEQYF
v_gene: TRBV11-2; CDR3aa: CASSYDRQKTYERYF
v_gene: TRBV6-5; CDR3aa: CASSYDSHYEQYF
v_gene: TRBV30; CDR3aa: CAWSVLLIGTSGSGSYNEQFF
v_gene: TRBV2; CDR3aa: CASREGHGGGYEQYF
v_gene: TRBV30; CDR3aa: CAWSPSFTPTNEKLFF
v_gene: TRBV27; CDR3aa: CASRGLEKNIQYF
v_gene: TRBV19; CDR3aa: CASSITHERGVYNEQFF
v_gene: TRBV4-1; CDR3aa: CASSQDGVTEAFF
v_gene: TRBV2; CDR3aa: CASSEPGGAFTEAFF
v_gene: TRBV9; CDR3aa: CASSVQQSTDTQYF
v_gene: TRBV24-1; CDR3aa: CATSDFGETQYF
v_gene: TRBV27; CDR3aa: CASSFLAPSGYYEQYF
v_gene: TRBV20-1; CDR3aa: CSARYPGLAKDTQYF
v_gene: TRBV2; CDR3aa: CASSERASVTGELFF
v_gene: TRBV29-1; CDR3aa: CSVEGPGRVWGRELFF
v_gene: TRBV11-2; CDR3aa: CASSFSGTGTADTQYF
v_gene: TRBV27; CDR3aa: CASSLGASGSGEQYF
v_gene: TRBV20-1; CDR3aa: CSARELEPQHF
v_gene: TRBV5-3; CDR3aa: CASSLANRGETQYF
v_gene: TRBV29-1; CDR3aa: CSVEGTGTRVYEQYF
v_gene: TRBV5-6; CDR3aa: CASSLAAGATNEKLFF
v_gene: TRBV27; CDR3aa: CASSSRRDRDRYEQYF
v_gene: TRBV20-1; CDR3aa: CSAIGGEVDTQYF
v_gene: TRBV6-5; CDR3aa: CASSERKVTDTQYF
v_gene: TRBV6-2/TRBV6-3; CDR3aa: CASSYLAGGADTQYF
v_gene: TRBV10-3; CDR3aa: CATSRNTEAFF
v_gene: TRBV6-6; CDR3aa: CASSYSVLPGELFF
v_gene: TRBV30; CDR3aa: CAWSFGGLNDEQYF
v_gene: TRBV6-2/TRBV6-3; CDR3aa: CASRPPDRVDEQFF
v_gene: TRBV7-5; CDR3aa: CISVPEVPRDNYEQYF